These 10 T cell receptor beta chains were all obtained from the same sample, sequenced in a study of blood T cell repertoires in COVID-19. The table came from immunoSEQ multiplex PCR; TCRdb's copy has only in-frame clones and leaves some out. The sample lists approximately 240,000 clones; roughly 87% were seen once. Sample: PBMCs or T cells enriched from blood (not recorded which). The source of these receptors is a woman aged 25-40 years with acute COVID-19.

The genes are TRBV5-1 and TRBJ2-3; 7 bases match TRBD1. V trimming: 4 bases; J trimming: 0 bases; junction bases outside the gene matches: 8. Germline CDR1 and CDR2: SGHRS and YFSETQ. The CDR3 sequence is 16 residues long. The CDR3 region has the DNA TGCGCCAGCAGCCCGGGTGGGACAGCTAGCACAGATACGCAGTATTTT. Translated: CASSPGGTASTDTQYF.

The genes are TRBV28 and TRBJ1-4; TRBD1 is a possible D gene (5 bases). CDR3 length: 15 amino acids. Trimming removed 6 bases from V and 10 bases from J, with 21 bases in between. Germline V gene lookup returns CDR1 MDHEN and CDR2 SYDVKM. As DNA, the CDR3 is TGTGCCAGCAGCGCGCCTGGGACTACTTTTGGAAAACTGTTTTTT. Residues: CASSAPGTTFGKLFF.

CDR3 in amino acids: CASLPDTGRTEAFF. In DNA form, the CDR3 reads TGTGCCAGCCTGCCGGACACGGGGAGGACTGAAGCTTTCTTT. The chain employs TRBV6-5 and TRBJ1-1; TRBD1 might be the D (5 bases). V gave up 8 bases and J gave up 5 bases, with 18 bases separating them. Per the germline V gene, CDR1 is MNHEY and CDR2 is SVGAGI. This CDR3 is built from 14 residues.

This chain links TRBV5-1 with TRBJ2-2, with 12 bases lining up with TRBD2. This CDR3 has 17 residues. Germline CDR1 SGHRS, CDR2 YFSETQ. Trimming at V came to 3 bases and at J to 3 bases, leaving 6 bases not matched to a gene. This CDR3 is CASSSKRLAGDTGELFF. CDR3 DNA sequence: TGCGCCAGCAGCTCAAAACGACTAGCGGGGGACACCGGGGAGCTGTTTTTT.

Comment on this clone: Compared with germline, one end of the junction differs, possibly owing to a read error. This chain connects TRBV7-2 to TRBJ2-3, with TRBD2 identical over 7 bases. Germline lookup yields CDR1 SGHTA and CDR2 FQGNSA. The CDR3 is 14 amino acids. The CDR3 sequence: CASSLGLDPDTQYF. DNA of the CDR3: TGTGCCAGCAGTTTAGGACTAGACCCAGATACGCAGTATTTT.

The chain combines TRBV4-1 with TRBJ2-5, with a weak D call TRBD2 (6 bases). CDR3 length: 15 residues. V lost 0 bases to trimming and J lost 4 bases, with 12 bases between them. Germline V CDR1 and CDR2: MGHRA, YSYEKL. The CDR3 is CASSQDWLARETQYF. CDR3 coding DNA: TGCGCCAGCAGCCAAGATTGGCTAGCGCGAGAGACCCAGTACTTC.

This clone was found a few times. The same CDR3 arises from other DNA sequences in this sample as well. The chain recombines TRBV6-5 with TRBJ1-2; TRBD1 agrees at 8 bases. The V gene's germline CDR1 is MNHEY and CDR2 SVGAGI. With V trimmed by 0 bases and J by 2 bases, 2 bases remained unmatched. The CDR3 extends over 15 amino acids. DNA of the CDR3: TGTGCCAGCAGTTACTCGACAGGGGCAAACTATGGCTACACCTTC. Amino acid sequence: CASSYSTGANYGYTF.

This rearrangement joins TRBV19 to TRBJ2-5, with D possibly being TRBD2 (5 bases). Trimming stripped 11 bases from V and 7 bases from J, with 11 bases between. This CDR3 spans 10 amino acids. Germline CDR1 is LNHDA and CDR2 is SQIVND (reference sequence). CDR3 in DNA: TGTGCCCCGAGGAGGAGGACCCAGTACTTC. It codes for CAPRRRTQYF.

The chain has TRBV14 and TRBJ1-2; perhaps TRBD1 as D (5 bases). Germline V gene sequence: CDR1 SGHDN, CDR2 FVKESK. The CDR3 length is 13 residues. Trimming took 6 bases from V and 6 from J, leaving 14 bases between them. This chain's CDR3 is CASSQGNWNGYTF. The DNA for the CDR3 is TGTGCCAGCAGTCAGGGCAACTGGAATGGCTACACCTTC.

The chain carries TRBV14 and TRBJ2-2; TRBD2 might be the D (5 bases). The CDR3 is 19 residues long. Germline assignment: CDR1 SGHDN and CDR2 FVKESK. V dropped 1 base and J dropped 0 bases, with 18 bases sitting between them. The CDR3 loop reads CASSQGVPGVTPNTGELFF. The CDR3 coding sequence is TGTGCCAGCAGCCAAGGCGTCCCCGGGGTAACGCCGAACACCGGGGAGCTGTTTTTT.